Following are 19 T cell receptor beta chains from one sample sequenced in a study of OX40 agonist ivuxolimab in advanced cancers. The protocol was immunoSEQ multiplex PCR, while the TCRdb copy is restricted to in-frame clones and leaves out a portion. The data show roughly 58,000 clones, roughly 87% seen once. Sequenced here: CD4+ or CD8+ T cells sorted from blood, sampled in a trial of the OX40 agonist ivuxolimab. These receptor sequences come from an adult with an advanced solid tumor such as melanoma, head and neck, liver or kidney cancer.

CDR3 DNA sequence: TGTGCCAGCAGTTACTCGTGGAGCACTGAAGCTTTCTTT. Translation gives CASSYSWSTEAFF. The rearrangement uses TRBV6-5 and TRBJ1-1; D ambiguous. There are 13 residues in the CDR3. The ends were cut back, 0 bases at V and 4 bases at J, with 6 bases in the middle. Per germline, CDR1 MNHEY and CDR2 SVGAGI.

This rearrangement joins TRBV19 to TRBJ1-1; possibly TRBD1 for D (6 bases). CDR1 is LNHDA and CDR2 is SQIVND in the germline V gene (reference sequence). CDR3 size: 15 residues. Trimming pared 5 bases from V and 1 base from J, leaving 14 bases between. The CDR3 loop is CASSFQGRGNTEAFF. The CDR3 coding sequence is TGTGCCAGTAGTTTCCAGGGGAGGGGGAACACTGAAGCTTTCTTT. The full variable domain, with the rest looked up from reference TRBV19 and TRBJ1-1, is DGGITQSPKYLFRKEGQNVTLSCEQNLNHDAMYWYRQDPGQGLRLIYYSQIVNDFQKGDIAEGYSVSREKKESFPLTVTSAQKNPTAFYLCASSFQGRGNTEAFFGQGTRLTVV.

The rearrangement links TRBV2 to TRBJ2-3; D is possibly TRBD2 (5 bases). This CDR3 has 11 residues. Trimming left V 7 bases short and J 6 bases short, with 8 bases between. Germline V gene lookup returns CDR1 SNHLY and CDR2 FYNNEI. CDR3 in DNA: TGTGCCAGCAATAGGGAGGATACGCAGTATTTT. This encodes CASNREDTQYF.

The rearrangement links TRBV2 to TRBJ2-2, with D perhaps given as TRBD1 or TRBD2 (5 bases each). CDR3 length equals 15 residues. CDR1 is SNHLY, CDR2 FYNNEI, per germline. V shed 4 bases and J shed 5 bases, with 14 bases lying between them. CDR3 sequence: CASSAGTLSTGELFF. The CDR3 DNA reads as TGTGCCAGCAGTGCTGGGACCTTGTCGACCGGGGAGCTGTTTTTT.

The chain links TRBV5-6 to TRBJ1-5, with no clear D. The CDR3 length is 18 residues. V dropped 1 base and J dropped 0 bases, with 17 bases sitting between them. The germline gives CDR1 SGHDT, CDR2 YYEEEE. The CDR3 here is CASSLSYGRGYSNQPQHF. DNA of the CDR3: TGTGCCAGCAGCTTGTCGTACGGGAGAGGGTATAGCAATCAGCCCCAGCATTTT.

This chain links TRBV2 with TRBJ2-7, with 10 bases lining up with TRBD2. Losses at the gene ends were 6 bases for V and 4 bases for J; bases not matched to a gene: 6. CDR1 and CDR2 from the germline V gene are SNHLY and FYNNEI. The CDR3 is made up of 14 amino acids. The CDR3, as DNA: TGTGCCAGCAGGGGAGCGGGAGGGTCGTACGAGCAGTACTTC. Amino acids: CASRGAGGSYEQYF.

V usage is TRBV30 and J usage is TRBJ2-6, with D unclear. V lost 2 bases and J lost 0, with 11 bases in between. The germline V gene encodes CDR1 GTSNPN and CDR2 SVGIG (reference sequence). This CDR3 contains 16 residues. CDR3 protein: CAWSNAALSGANVLTF. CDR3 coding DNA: TGTGCCTGGAGTAATGCGGCCCTCTCTGGGGCCAACGTCCTGACTTTC.

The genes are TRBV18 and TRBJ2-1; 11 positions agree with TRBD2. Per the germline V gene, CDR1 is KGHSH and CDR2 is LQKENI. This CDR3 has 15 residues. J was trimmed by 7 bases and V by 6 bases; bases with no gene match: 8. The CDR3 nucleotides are TGTGCCAGCTCGCAGACTAGCGGGAATAAGAATGAGCAGTTCTTC. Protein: CASSQTSGNKNEQFF.

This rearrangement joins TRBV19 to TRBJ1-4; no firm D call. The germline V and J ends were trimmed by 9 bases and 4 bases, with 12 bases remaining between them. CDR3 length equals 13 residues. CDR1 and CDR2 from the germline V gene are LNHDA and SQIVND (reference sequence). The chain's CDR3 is CASQLRRNEKLFF. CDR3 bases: TGTGCCAGCCAACTTCGACGTAATGAAAAACTGTTTTTT.

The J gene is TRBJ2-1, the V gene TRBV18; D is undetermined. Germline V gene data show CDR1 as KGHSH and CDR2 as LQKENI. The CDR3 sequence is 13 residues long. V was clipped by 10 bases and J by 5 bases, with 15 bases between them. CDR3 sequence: CATRPPDNNEQFF. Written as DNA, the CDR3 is TGTGCCACCCGCCCCCCGGATAACAATGAGCAGTTCTTC.

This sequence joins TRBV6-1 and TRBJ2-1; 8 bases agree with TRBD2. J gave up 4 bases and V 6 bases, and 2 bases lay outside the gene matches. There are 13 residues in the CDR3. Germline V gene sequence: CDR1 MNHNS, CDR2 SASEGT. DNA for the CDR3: TGTGCCAGCAGACTAGCGGAATACAATGAGCAGTTCTTC. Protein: CASRLAEYNEQFF.

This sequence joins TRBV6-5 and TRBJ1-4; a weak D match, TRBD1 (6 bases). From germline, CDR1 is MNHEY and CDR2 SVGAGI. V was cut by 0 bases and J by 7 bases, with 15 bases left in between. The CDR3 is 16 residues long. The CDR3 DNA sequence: TGTGCCAGCAGTTACTCGAGGGGGGGGCGACTTGAAAAACTGTTTTTT. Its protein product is CASSYSRGGRLEKLFF.

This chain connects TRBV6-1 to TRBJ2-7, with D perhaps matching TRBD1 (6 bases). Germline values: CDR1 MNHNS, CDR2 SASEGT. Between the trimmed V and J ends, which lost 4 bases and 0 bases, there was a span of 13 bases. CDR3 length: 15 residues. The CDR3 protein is CASSVGQLGSYEQYF. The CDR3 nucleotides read TGTGCCAGCAGTGTAGGACAGCTTGGCTCCTACGAGCAGTACTTC.

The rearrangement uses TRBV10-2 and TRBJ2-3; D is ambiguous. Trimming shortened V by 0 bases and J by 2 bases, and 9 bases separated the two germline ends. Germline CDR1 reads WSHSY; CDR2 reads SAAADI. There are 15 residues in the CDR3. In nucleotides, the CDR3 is TGCGCCAGCAGTGAGTCTCTAGTGCCCACAGATACGCAGTATTTT. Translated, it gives CASSESLVPTDTQYF.

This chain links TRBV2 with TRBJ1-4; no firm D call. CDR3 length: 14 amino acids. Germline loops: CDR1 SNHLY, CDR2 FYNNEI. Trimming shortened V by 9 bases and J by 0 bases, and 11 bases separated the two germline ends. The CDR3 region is CASYRIPTNEKLFF. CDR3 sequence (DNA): TGTGCCAGTTACAGAATACCAACTAATGAAAAACTGTTTTTT.

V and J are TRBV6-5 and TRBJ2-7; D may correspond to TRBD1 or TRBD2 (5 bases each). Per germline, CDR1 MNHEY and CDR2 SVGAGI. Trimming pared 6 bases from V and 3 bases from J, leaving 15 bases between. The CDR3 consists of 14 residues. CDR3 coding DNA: TGTGCCAGCAGCACCCCGGGACGGAACTACGAGCAGTACTTC. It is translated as CASSTPGRNYEQYF.

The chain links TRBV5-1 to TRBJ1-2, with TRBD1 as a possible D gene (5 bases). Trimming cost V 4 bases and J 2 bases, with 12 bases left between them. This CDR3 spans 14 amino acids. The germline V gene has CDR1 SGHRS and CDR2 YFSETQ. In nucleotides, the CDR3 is TGCGCCAGCAGCCTACTGGACACCAACTATGGCTACACCTTC. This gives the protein CASSLLDTNYGYTF. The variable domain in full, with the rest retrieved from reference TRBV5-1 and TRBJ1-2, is KAGVTQTPRYLIKTRGQQVTLSCSPISGHRSVSWYQQTPGQGLQFLFEYFSETQRNKGNFPGRFSGRQFSNSRSEMNVSTLELGDSALYLCASSLLDTNYGYTFGSGTRLTVV.

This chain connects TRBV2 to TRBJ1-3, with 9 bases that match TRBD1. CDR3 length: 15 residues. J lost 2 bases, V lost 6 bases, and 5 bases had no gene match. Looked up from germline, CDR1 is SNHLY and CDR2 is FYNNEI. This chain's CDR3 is CASSARTGAGNTIYF. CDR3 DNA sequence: TGTGCCAGCAGCGCCCGGACAGGGGCTGGAAACACCATATATTTT.

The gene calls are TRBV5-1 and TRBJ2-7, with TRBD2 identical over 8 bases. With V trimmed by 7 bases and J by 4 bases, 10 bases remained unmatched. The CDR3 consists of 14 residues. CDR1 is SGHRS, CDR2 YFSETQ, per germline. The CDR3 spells CASAGGGSAYEQYF. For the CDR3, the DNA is TGCGCCAGCGCCGGGGGGGGAAGTGCGTACGAGCAGTACTTC.